Detailed here is one T cell receptor (beta chain). Antigen specificity is unknown. Relative to the germline gene, one junction end is altered; a read error may explain this. Every isolated RNA sample was fully reverse transcribed, so sequencing captured expressed TCRB transcripts. Clones were read by immunoSEQ multiplex PCR, and TCRdb kept only the in-frame ones, dropping some. The table has some 120,000 clones, 17% seen once; the top ten hold around 2.5%. This sample stems from a study of beta chain features in type 1 diabetes. Study observations and caveats: More deletions and fewer insertions at VDJ junctions were seen in type 1 diabetes patients. The study found moderately but significantly shorter TCRB CDR3s in all four CD4+ subsets of Type 1 diabetes patients.

The CDR3 totals 14 residues. Germline assignment: CDR1 SGHRS and CDR2 YFSETQ. The sequencing sample was made of central memory CD4+ T cells from blood. The rearrangement links TRBV5-1 to TRBJ1-1; D not resolved. This clonotype was sampled from a man between 18 and 35 years old with type 1 diabetes. CDR3 nucleotide sequence: TGCGCCAGCACCTTGGTTGAGGGAGGCTCTGAAGCTTTCTTT. It specifies CASTLVEGGSEAFF.